Listed below are T cell receptor beta chains from one sample, sequenced in a study of blood T cell repertoires in COVID-19. Profiling relied on immunoSEQ multiplex PCR, and the TCRdb table lists in-frame clones only, not all of them. The sample holds about 140,000 clones, 80% to 90% seen once. The sequenced sample was peripheral blood. The receptors were sampled from a woman in her forties or fifties with acute or convalescent COVID-19. Each CDR3 is given with its conserved first and last residue. Fields, in order: clone size, D gene, CDR3 length, V gene, J gene, CDR3 protein, CDR3 DNA. D genes are given only for firm matches. Not all rows give a size; the values are once, few, many and, for expanded clones, a class.

.	TRBD1	17	TRBV7-8	TRBJ1-5	CASSPGQGLGSNQPQHF	TGTGCCAGCAGCCCGGGACAGGGCCTAGGGAGCAATCAGCCCCAGCATTTT
.	.	14	TRBV7-6	TRBJ1-4	CASSIREANEKLFF	TGTGCCAGCAGCATACGGGAGGCTAATGAAAAACTGTTTTTT
.	.	12	TRBV7-2	TRBJ1-1	CASSSSGTEAFF	TGTGCCAGCAGCTCCTCGGGCACTGAAGCTTTCTTT
.	TRBD2	15	TRBV6-5	TRBJ2-7	CASSSLLAGAYEQYF	TGTGCCAGCAGCTCGTTACTAGCGGGAGCCTACGAGCAGTACTTC
.	TRBD1	13	TRBV6-5	TRBJ1-2	CASADRGTYGYTF	TGTGCCAGCGCCGACAGGGGGACATATGGCTACACCTTC
once	TRBD1	15	TRBV19	TRBJ1-1	CASNSRTGGPLEAFF	TGTGCCAGTAACTCGCGGACAGGCGGGCCACTCGAAGCTTTCTTT
.	TRBD2	15	TRBV19	TRBJ2-4	CASSPPTSGRNIQYF	TGTGCCAGTAGTCCTCCGACTAGCGGGAGAAACATTCAGTACTTC
.	TRBD1	15	TRBV10-3	TRBJ2-2	CAIQGQEGNTGELFF	TGTGCCATCCAAGGACAGGAAGGGAACACCGGGGAGCTGTTTTTT
.	.	14	TRBV27	TRBJ2-5	CASSLMVALETQYF	TGTGCCAGCAGTTTAATGGTGGCTCTCGAGACCCAGTACTTC
.	TRBD1	14	TRBV27	TRBJ1-2	CASSSRGLNYGYTF	TGTGCCAGCAGTTCCAGGGGGCTTAACTATGGCTACACCTTC
.	.	16	TRBV7-8	TRBJ2-5	CASSPKRLALQETQYF	TGTGCCAGCAGCCCAAAGCGGCTAGCGCTACAAGAGACCCAGTACTTC
.	TRBD1	15	TRBV4-1	TRBJ1-3	CASSRGQGEGNTIYF	TGCGCCAGCAGCCGCGGACAGGGGGAAGGAAACACCATATATTTT
once	TRBD1	13	TRBV12-3/TRBV12-4	TRBJ1-2	CASSIQGAGGYTF	TGTGCCAGCAGTATTCAGGGGGCTGGCGGCTACACCTTC
few	.	15	TRBV4-2	TRBJ1-6	CASSQVSGGDSPLHF	TGTGCCAGCAGCCAAGTAAGCGGGGGCGATTCACCCCTCCACTTT
.	TRBD1	14	TRBV10-3	TRBJ1-6	CATRQGPDNSPLHF	TGTGCCACACGACAGGGGCCGGATAATTCACCCCTCCACTTT
.	.	13	TRBV29-1	TRBJ2-1	CSVRRPEGYEQFF	TGCAGCGTTCGGAGGCCTGAGGGATATGAGCAGTTCTTC
.	.	15	TRBV28	TRBJ1-5	CASSLFIRSNQPQHF	TGTGCCAGCAGTTTATTTATCAGGAGCAATCAGCCCCAGCATTTT
.	.	15	TRBV3-1/TRBV3-2	TRBJ2-1	CASSLLGGSNNEQFF	TGTGCCAGCAGCCTGCTTGGGGGGTCCAACAATGAGCAGTTCTTC
.	.	13	TRBV7-2	TRBJ2-4	CASSSGAKNIQYF	TGTGCCAGCAGCTCCGGAGCCAAAAACATTCAGTACTTC
few	.	15	TRBV9	TRBJ1-5	CASSPEGGGNQPQHF	TGTGCCAGCAGCCCGGAGGGGGGGGGCAATCAGCCCCAGCATTTT
few	TRBD1	15	TRBV19	TRBJ2-7	CASSPGQARSYEQYF	TGTGCCAGTAGTCCCGGACAGGCTAGGTCCTACGAGCAGTACTTC
.	.	17	TRBV2	TRBJ1-5	CASSETSRGWGNQPQHF	TGTGCCAGCAGTGAGACTAGTCGGGGGTGGGGCAATCAGCCCCAGCATTTT
.	.	15	TRBV14	TRBJ1-1	CASSQDQGLGTEAFF	TGTGCCAGCAGCCAAGATCAGGGTCTGGGCACTGAAGCTTTCTTT
.	.	13	TRBV24-1	TRBJ2-5	CATSVGAQETQYF	TGTGCCACCAGTGTGGGGGCCCAAGAGACCCAGTACTTC
.	.	15	TRBV5-4	TRBJ1-5	CASSSGGTSNQPQHF	TGTGCCAGCAGCTCCGGAGGAACAAGCAATCAGCCCCAGCATTTT
.	TRBD1	17	TRBV5-1	TRBJ1-1	CASSWGGQGGGGTEAFF	TGCGCCAGCAGCTGGGGTGGACAGGGAGGAGGGGGCACTGAAGCTTTCTTT
.	.	14	TRBV27	TRBJ2-2	CASSFAQVPGELFF	TGTGCCAGCAGTTTTGCCCAGGTTCCCGGGGAGCTGTTTTTT
.	.	11	TRBV6-5	TRBJ1-2	CASSYEYGYTF	TGTGCCAGCAGTTACGAGTACGGCTACACCTTC
.	.	11	TRBV20-1	TRBJ2-7	CSARSGHEQYF	TGCAGTGCTAGGAGCGGCCACGAGCAGTACTTC
.	.	15	TRBV3-1/TRBV3-2	TRBJ1-5	CASSPGGGPRQPQHF	TGTGCCAGCAGCCCCGGGGGGGGGCCACGACAGCCCCAGCATTTT
.	TRBD1	15	TRBV5-1	TRBJ2-7	CASSFVGQGVDEQYF	TGCGCCAGCAGCTTCGTGGGACAGGGTGTGGACGAGCAGTACTTC
.	.	14	TRBV7-8	TRBJ1-6	CASSYRVENSPLHF	TGTGCCAGCAGCTACAGGGTCGAAAATTCACCCCTCCACTTT
.	.	13	TRBV7-3	TRBJ2-3	CASSFAGGDTQYF	TGTGCCAGCAGCTTTGCAGGGGGGGATACGCAGTATTTT
.	TRBD1	15	TRBV5-1	TRBJ2-5	CASSLARQGVETQYF	TGCGCCAGCAGCTTGGCCCGGCAGGGGGTAGAGACCCAGTACTTC
.	.	15	TRBV30	TRBJ1-3	CACAGINYSGNTIYF	TGTGCCTGTGCGGGGATAAACTACTCTGGAAACACCATATATTTT
.	.	15	TRBV15	TRBJ1-5	CATSRDLISAQPQHF	TGTGCCACCAGCAGAGATTTAATCTCCGCGCAGCCCCAGCATTTT
.	.	14	TRBV10-3	TRBJ2-5	CATEDRDYQETQYF	TGTGCCACCGAAGACCGGGACTACCAAGAGACCCAGTACTTC
.	.	16	TRBV9	TRBJ2-1	CASSPSGTGTINEQFF	TGTGCCAGCAGTCCCAGCGGGACAGGTACAATCAATGAGCAGTTCTTC
.	TRBD1	15	TRBV11-3	TRBJ2-1	CASSQTGEPYNEQFF	TGTGCCAGCAGCCAAACAGGGGAACCCTACAATGAGCAGTTCTTC
once	TRBD1	17	TRBV30	TRBJ1-3	CAWSPPWAGGFGNTIYF	TGTGCCTGGAGTCCTCCTTGGGCAGGGGGTTTTGGAAACACCATATATTTT
.	.	12	TRBV24-1	TRBJ2-2	CATSRGTGELFF	TGTGCCACCTCCCGGGGAACCGGGGAGCTGTTTTTT
once	.	18	TRBV4-1	TRBJ1-1	CASSPPTIAAYLDTEAFF	TGCGCCAGCAGCCCCCCGACCATAGCAGCATATCTGGACACTGAAGCTTTCTTT
.	TRBD2	16	TRBV3-1/TRBV3-2	TRBJ2-3	CASSQLAGHSTDTQYF	TGTGCCAGCAGCCAACTAGCGGGACACAGCACAGATACGCAGTATTTT
.	TRBD1	12	TRBV6-5	TRBJ1-1	CASSLTGGEAFF	TGTGCCAGCAGCTTAACAGGGGGTGAAGCTTTCTTT
.	.	14	TRBV4-1	TRBJ2-2	CASSPGLSTGELFF	TGCGCCAGCAGCCCGGGACTGAGCACCGGGGAGCTGTTTTTT
.	.	15	TRBV7-9	TRBJ2-3	CASSLLALGTDTQYF	TGTGCCAGCAGCTTACTAGCGTTGGGCACAGATACGCAGTATTTT
.	.	15	TRBV5-1	TRBJ2-1	CASSYDSGSYNEQFF	TGCGCCAGCAGCTACGATAGCGGCTCCTACAATGAGCAGTTCTTC
.	.	15	TRBV2	TRBJ2-7	CASSGFFRETNEQYF	TGTGCCAGCAGTGGATTCTTCAGGGAAACGAACGAGCAGTACTTC
once	TRBD1	13	TRBV28	TRBJ1-6	CASLGTGMMSLHF	TGTGCCAGCCTCGGGACAGGGATGATGTCCCTCCACTTT
once	TRBD1	15	TRBV6-1	TRBJ1-2	CASSEALTGRYGYTF	TGTGCCAGCAGTGAAGCCCTGACAGGGCGCTATGGCTACACCTTC
.	TRBD1	13	TRBV19	TRBJ1-1	CASSRQGVAEAFF	TGTGCCAGTAGCAGACAGGGTGTCGCTGAAGCTTTCTTT
.	.	16	TRBV2	TRBJ2-2	CASSELEALNTGELFF	TGTGCCAGCAGTGAATTAGAAGCCCTCAACACCGGGGAGCTGTTTTTT